These 18 T cell receptor beta chains were sequenced from one sample in a study of blood T cells in healthy people across ages. Primed by a sample-barcoded 5' primer and a J-beta primer mix, a second PCR proceeded for about 6 to 12 cycles. TCRdb redid the calling of the 5' RACE reads with MiXCR, one entry per CDR3 protein. This repertoire shows 1.8 million or so distinct CDR3 sequences, about two fifths found once; its top ten account for roughly 23%. Sequenced input: blood. The receptors were sampled from a human donor in good health.

The genes are TRBV6-2 or TRBV6-3 and TRBJ2-5; D possibly corresponds to TRBD1 (6 bases). V was shortened by 5 bases and J by 2 bases, with 15 bases between the two germline ends. The CDR3 spans 15 residues. CDR1 and CDR2 from the germline V gene are MNHEY and SVGEGT. The CDR3 DNA follows: TGTGCCAGCAGTCCCCTTCGGACAGAGCAAGAGACCCAGTACTTC. Amino acid sequence: CASSPLRTEQETQYF.

For this clonotype: Relative to the germline gene, one junction end is altered; a read error may explain this. The V and J genes are TRBV7-2 and TRBJ2-5; the match to TRBD1 covers 9 bases. This CDR3 has 16 amino acids. Germline loops: CDR1 SGHTA, CDR2 FQGNSA. In DNA form, the CDR3 reads TGTGCCATCAGCCCGGGGACAGGGACAATCCAAGAGACCCAGTACTTC. It encodes CAISPGTGTIQETQYF.

The genes are TRBV12-5 and TRBJ2-1; D unclear. Germline CDR1 and CDR2: LGHNT and FRNRAP. The CDR3 spans 13 residues. V gave up 1 base and J gave up 4 bases, with 5 bases separating them. CDR3 sequence reads: CASGLEEYNEQFF. DNA for the CDR3: TGTGCTAGTGGTTTGGAGGAGTACAATGAGCAGTTCTTC.

CDR3 nucleotides: TGTGCCAGCTCACCGTACGGGACTTCTAGCACAGATACGCAGTATTTT. Translation gives CASSPYGTSSTDTQYF. The chain couples TRBV18 to TRBJ2-3; a possible D gene is TRBD2 (6 bases). CDR3 length: 16 residues. V lost 3 bases to trimming and J lost 0 bases, with 13 bases between them. Germline V gene lookup returns CDR1 KGHSH and CDR2 LQKENI.

The V and J genes are TRBV29-1 and TRBJ1-2; D is unresolved. V was clipped by 5 bases and J by 3 bases, with 16 bases between them. In germline, CDR1 is SQVTM, CDR2 ANQGSEA. CDR3 size: 14 residues. The CDR3 loop reads CSVTRYEGHYGYTF. The CDR3 DNA follows: TGCAGCGTTACTCGTTACGAGGGTCACTATGGCTACACCTTC. Looking up the rest from reference TRBV29-1 and TRBJ1-2 gives the full variable domain: SAVISQKPSRDICQRGTSLTIQCQVDSQVTMMFWYRQQPGQSLTLIATANQGSEATYESGFVIDKFPISRPNLTFSTLTVSNMSPEDSSIYLCSVTRYEGHYGYTFGSGTRLTVV.

The rearrangement uses TRBV5-1 and TRBJ1-2, with 7 bases matching TRBD1. CDR3 length: 14 amino acids. The junction had 7 bases not matched to a gene; V was cut back by 4 bases and J by 4 bases. The germline CDR1 and CDR2 sequences are SGHRS and YFSETQ. The CDR3: CASSPRDSLYGYTF. As DNA, the CDR3 is TGCGCCAGCAGCCCCCGGGACAGTCTCTATGGCTACACCTTC.

J is TRBJ1-6 and V is TRBV5-1; 7 bases line up with TRBD1. CDR3 size: 14 residues. CDR1 and CDR2 from the germline V gene are SGHRS and YFSETQ. Unmatched junction bases numbered 6, after V lost 5 bases and J lost 7 bases. DNA for the CDR3: TGCGCCAGCAGTCAGGGGGAAAGAAATTCACCCCTCCACTTT. Residues: CASSQGERNSPLHF.

The V gene is TRBV29-1, the J gene TRBJ2-5, with TRBD2 as a possible D gene (7 bases). CDR3 size: 17 residues. Germline CDR1 reads SQVTM; CDR2 reads ANQGSEA. Trimming shortened V by 0 bases and J by 5 bases, and 22 bases separated the two germline ends. This CDR3 reads CSVEDPNRGGNGETQYF. The CDR3 nucleotides read TGCAGCGTTGAAGATCCTAATAGGGGGGGCAACGGTGAGACCCAGTACTTC. The full variable domain, rest sourced from reference TRBV29-1 and TRBJ2-5, is SAVISQKPSRDICQRGTSLTIQCQVDSQVTMMFWYRQQPGQSLTLIATANQGSEATYESGFVIDKFPISRPNLTFSTLTVSNMSPEDSSIYLCSVEDPNRGGNGETQYFGPGTRLLVL.

This clonotype was seen more than once but under ten times. The gene calls are TRBV18 and TRBJ2-1; TRBD1 matches 11 bases. CDR1 and CDR2 (germline): KGHSH, LQKENI. The CDR3 runs 14 residues. V shed 3 bases, J shed 8 bases, and the junction held 3 bases outside the gene matches. CDR3 residues: CASSPDRGLDEQFF. CDR3 sequence (DNA): TGTGCCAGCTCACCGGACAGGGGGCTCGATGAGCAGTTCTTC. The full variable domain, in which reference TRBV18 and TRBJ2-1 provide the parts outside the CDR3, is NAGVMQNPRHLVRRRGQEARLRCSPMKGHSHVYWYRQLPEEGLKFMVYLQKENIIDESGMPKERFSAEFPKEGPSILRIQQVVRGDSAAYFCASSPDRGLDEQFFGPGTRLTVL.

V usage is TRBV7-2 and J usage is TRBJ2-5, with 8 bases aligning to TRBD2. V dropped 3 bases and J dropped 1; count of bases not matched to a gene: 4. The length of the CDR3 is 15 residues. The germline V gene encodes CDR1 SGHTA and CDR2 FQGNSA. CDR3 protein: CASSFLGTSQETQYF. CDR3 in DNA: TGTGCCAGCAGCTTCCTCGGGACTAGCCAAGAGACCCAGTACTTC.

This clonotype was seen a few times. The V gene is TRBV28, the J gene TRBJ2-7, with 9 bases fitting TRBD1. Germline assignment: CDR1 MDHEN and CDR2 SYDVKM. This CDR3 region has 15 residues. Trimming cost V 3 bases and J 7 bases; bases outside gene matches: 10. The CDR3 sequence is CASSLVYRGLKEQYF. CDR3 nucleotides: TGTGCCAGCAGTTTGGTTTACAGGGGGCTTAAAGAGCAGTACTTC. Drawing the rest from reference TRBV28 and TRBJ2-7, the complete variable domain is DVKVTQSSRYLVKRTGEKVFLECVQDMDHENMFWYRQDPGLGLRLIYFSYDVKMKEKGDIPEGYSVSREKKERFSLILESASTNQTSMYLCASSLVYRGLKEQYFGPGTRLTVT.

This clonotype has a handful of counts. This chain links TRBV5-1 with TRBJ2-7; 7 positions agree with TRBD1. V trimming: 5 bases; J trimming: 3 bases; junction bases outside the gene matches: 11. The CDR3 runs 15 residues. Germline loops: CDR1 SGHRS, CDR2 YFSETQ. As DNA, the CDR3 is TGCGCCAGCAGAGATCCCCTGGACAGGCACTACGAGCAGTACTTC. It specifies CASRDPLDRHYEQYF.

The chain uses TRBV27 and TRBJ2-1, with D hard to call. This CDR3 spans 15 amino acids. With 7 bases removed from V and 0 bases from J, the gap between germline ends came to 13 bases. Germline V CDR1 and CDR2: MNHEY, SMNVEV (reference sequence). CDR3: CASTPTVSSYNEQFF. CDR3 nucleotide sequence: TGTGCCAGCACTCCGACGGTGAGCTCCTACAATGAGCAGTTCTTC.

The V and J genes are TRBV5-1 and TRBJ2-7, with unresolved D. Trimming took 6 bases from V and 4 from J, leaving 14 bases between them. The germline V gene encodes CDR1 SGHRS and CDR2 YFSETQ. This CDR3 has 13 residues. The DNA for the CDR3 is TGCGCCAGCACGCCAATTGTCGGTTACGAGCAGTACTTC. Its translation is CASTPIVGYEQYF.

In its sample, this clonotype was seen many times. The J gene is TRBJ2-7, the V gene TRBV29-1; D possibly corresponds to TRBD2 (6 bases). Germline CDR1 reads SQVTM; CDR2 reads ANQGSEA. The CDR3 consists of 13 residues. V lost 6 bases and J lost 2, with 14 bases in between. The CDR3 reads CSVVPGETYEQYF. DNA of the CDR3: TGCAGCGTAGTGCCGGGGGAAACCTACGAGCAGTACTTC.

The V and J genes are TRBV3-1 and TRBJ1-1, with D perhaps matching TRBD1 (5 bases). CDR3 length: 15 amino acids. In germline, CDR1 is LGHDT, CDR2 YNNKEL (reference sequence). With 1 base removed from V and 11 bases from J, the gap between germline ends came to 20 bases. CDR3 nucleotide sequence: TGTGCCAGCAGCCAAGGGGGCAGGGTACCAAAGGGTGCTTTCTTT. It yields the protein CASSQGGRVPKGAFF.

V gene TRBV29-1 combines with J gene TRBJ2-7; 12 bases are shared with TRBD2. After removal of 7 bases from V and 2 bases from J, the junction contained 3 bases not matched to a gene. Germline loops: CDR1 SQVTM, CDR2 ANQGSEA. There are 13 residues in the CDR3. CDR3 protein: CSASGGAAYEQYF. The CDR3 coding sequence is TGCAGCGCTAGCGGGGGGGCCGCCTACGAGCAGTACTTC.

A single count supports this clonotype. The rearrangement uses TRBV20-1 and TRBJ1-5; perhaps TRBD1 as D (6 bases). The CDR3 runs to 16 residues. V was trimmed by 0 bases and J by 2 bases, leaving 14 bases between them. In germline, CDR1 is DFQATT, CDR2 SNEGSKA (reference sequence). The CDR3 bases are TGCAGTGCTAGAGAATGGACAGCCTATGGCAATCAGCCCCAGCATTTT. Protein sequence: CSAREWTAYGNQPQHF.